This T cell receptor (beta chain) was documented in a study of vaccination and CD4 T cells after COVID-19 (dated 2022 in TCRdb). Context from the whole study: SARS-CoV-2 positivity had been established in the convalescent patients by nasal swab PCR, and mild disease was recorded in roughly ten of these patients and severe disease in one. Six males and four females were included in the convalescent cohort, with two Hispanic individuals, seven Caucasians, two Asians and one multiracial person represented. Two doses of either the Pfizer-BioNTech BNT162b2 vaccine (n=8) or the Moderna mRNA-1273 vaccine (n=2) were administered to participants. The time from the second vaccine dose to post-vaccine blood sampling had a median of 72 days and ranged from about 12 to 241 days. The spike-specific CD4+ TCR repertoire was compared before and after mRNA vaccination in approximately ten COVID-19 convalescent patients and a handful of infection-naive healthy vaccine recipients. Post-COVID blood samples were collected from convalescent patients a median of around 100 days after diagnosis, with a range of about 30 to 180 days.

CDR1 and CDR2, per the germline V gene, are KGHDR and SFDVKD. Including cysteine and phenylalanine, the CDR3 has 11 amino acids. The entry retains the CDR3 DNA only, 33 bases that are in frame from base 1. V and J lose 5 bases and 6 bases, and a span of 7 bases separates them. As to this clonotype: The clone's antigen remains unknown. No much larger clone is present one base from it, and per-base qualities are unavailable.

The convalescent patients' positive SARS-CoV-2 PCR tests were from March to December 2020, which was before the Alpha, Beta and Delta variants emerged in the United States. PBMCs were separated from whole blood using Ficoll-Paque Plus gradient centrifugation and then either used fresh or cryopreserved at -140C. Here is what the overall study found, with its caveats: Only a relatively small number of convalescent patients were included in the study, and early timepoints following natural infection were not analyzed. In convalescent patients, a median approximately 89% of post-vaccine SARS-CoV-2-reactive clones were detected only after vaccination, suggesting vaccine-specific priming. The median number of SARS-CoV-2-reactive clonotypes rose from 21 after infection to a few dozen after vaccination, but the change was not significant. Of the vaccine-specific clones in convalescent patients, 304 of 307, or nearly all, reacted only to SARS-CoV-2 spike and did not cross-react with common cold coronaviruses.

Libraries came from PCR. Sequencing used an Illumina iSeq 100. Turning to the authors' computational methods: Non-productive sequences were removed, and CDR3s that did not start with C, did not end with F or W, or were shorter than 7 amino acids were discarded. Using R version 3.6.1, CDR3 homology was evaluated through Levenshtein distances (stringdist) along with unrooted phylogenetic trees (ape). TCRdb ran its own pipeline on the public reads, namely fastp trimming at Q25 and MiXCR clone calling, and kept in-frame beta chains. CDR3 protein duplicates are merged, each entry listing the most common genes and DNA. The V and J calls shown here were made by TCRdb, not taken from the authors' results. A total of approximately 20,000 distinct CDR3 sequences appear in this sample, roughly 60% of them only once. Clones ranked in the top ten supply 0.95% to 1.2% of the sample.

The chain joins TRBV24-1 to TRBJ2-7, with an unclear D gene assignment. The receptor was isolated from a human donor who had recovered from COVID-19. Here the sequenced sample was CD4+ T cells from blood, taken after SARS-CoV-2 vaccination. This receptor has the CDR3 CATSVGLEQYF. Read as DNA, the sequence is TGTGCCACCAGTGTTGGGCTCGAGCAGTACTTC.